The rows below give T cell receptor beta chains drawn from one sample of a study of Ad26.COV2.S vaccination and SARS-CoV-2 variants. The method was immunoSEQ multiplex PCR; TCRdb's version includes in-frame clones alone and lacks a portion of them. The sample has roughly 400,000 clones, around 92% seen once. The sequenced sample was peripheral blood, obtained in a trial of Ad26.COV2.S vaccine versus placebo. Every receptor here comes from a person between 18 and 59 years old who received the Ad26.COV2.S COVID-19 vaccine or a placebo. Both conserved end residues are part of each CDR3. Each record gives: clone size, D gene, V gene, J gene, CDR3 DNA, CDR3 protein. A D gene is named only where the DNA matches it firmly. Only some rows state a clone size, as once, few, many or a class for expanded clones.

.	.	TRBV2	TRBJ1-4	TGTGCCAGCAGTGCTATGGGTAGGGCAACTAATGAAAAACTGTTTTTT	CASSAMGRATNEKLFF
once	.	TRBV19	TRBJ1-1	TGTGCCAGTAGTATTTTAGGGGCCCCCGCGTTCGAAGCTTTCTTT	CASSILGAPAFEAFF
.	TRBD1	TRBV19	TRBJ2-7	TGTGCCAGTAGTGGGACAGGGGGCTCCTACGAGCAGTACTTC	CASSGTGGSYEQYF
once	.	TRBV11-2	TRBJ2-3	TGTGCCAGCAGCTATCCGGGCCCCATGACGCAGTATTTT	CASSYPGPMTQYF
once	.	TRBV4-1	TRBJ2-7	TGCGCCAGCAGCCAAGTGGTCAATTTCGAAGACGAGCAGTACTTC	CASSQVVNFEDEQYF
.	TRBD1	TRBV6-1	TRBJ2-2	TGTGCCAGCAGTGCTGGTACAGGGGGCTATGCCGGGGAGCTGTTTTTT	CASSAGTGGYAGELFF
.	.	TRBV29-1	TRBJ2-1	TGCAGCGTTGAACTTGGACTAATATCCTACAATGAGCAGTTCTTC	CSVELGLISYNEQFF
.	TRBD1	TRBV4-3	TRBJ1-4	TGCGCCAGCAGCCTCACCGGGACAGGGGATGAAAAACTGTTTTTT	CASSLTGTGDEKLFF
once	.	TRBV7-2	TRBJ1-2	TGTGCCAGCAGCCCGTCCCTAAACTATGGCTACACCTTC	CASSPSLNYGYTF
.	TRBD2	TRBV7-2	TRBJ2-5	TGTGCCAGCAGCTTAAACGGACTAGCGGGGGGAGGGGAGACCCAGTACTTC	CASSLNGLAGGGETQYF
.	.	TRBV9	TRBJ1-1	TGTGCCAGCAGCGTATCAGAACGGAACACTGAAGCTTTCTTT	CASSVSERNTEAFF
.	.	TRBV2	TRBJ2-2	TGTGCCAGCAGTGCCATTGGGGGAGGGGAGCTGTTTTTT	CASSAIGGGELFF
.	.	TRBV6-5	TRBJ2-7	TGTGCCAGCAGTTACTCACGAGACGGGACCTACGAGCAGTACTTC	CASSYSRDGTYEQYF
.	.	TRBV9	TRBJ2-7	TGTGCCAGCAGCGTAGCCCATTCCTACGAGCAGTACTTC	CASSVAHSYEQYF
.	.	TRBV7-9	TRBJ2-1	TGTGCCAGCAGCTTAGACCTGGCAACAGGTTTGTACAATGAGCAGTTCTTC	CASSLDLATGLYNEQFF
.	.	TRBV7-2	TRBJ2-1	TGTGCCAGCAGCTTCACCTCCAGCGGGGAGCAGTTCTTC	CASSFTSSGEQFF
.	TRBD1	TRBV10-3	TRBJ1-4	TGTGCCATCAGTGTCATCCCGGGACAGGGGGCTGAAAAACTGTTTTTT	CAISVIPGQGAEKLFF
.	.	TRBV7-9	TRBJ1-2	TGTGCCAGCAGCTTCTCCATATTCGTGAACTATGGCTACACCTTC	CASSFSIFVNYGYTF
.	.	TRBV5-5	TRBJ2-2	TGTGCCAGCAGCCGAGGACACCCCCGGGACACCGGGGAGCTGTTTTTT	CASSRGHPRDTGELFF
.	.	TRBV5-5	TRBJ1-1	TGTGCCAGCAGCTTGTGGATGGGGCCAGTAACTGAAGCTTTCTTT	CASSLWMGPVTEAFF
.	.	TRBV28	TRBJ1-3	TGTGCCAGCTTTGAAGACAGGACCTCTGGAAACACCATATATTTT	CASFEDRTSGNTIYF
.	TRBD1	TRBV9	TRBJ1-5	TGTGCCAGCGGACCGACAGGGAGTTCTCCCCAGCATTTT	CASGPTGSSPQHF